Listed below are T cell receptor beta chains from one sample, sequenced in a study of blood T cell repertoires in COVID-19. Assay used: immunoSEQ multiplex PCR; TCRdb lists only in-frame clones, some missing. The sample has approximately 37,000 clones; roughly 86% are singletons. Sequencing was carried out using peripheral blood. The receptors were gathered from a man between 50 and 59 years old in a cohort sampled during active COVID-19. Each CDR3 is given without its conserved first and last residue.

j_call	v_call	cdr3_aa
TRBJ2-3	TRBV10-3	AISLSLSTDTQY
TRBJ2-1	TRBV27	ASSLFPRGGEQF
TRBJ2-3	TRBV13	ASSGGTDTQY
TRBJ1-2	TRBV5-6	ASSLVWTGVDYGYT
TRBJ1-1	TRBV6-4	ASSPGGEDTEAF
TRBJ1-1	TRBV5-1	ASSFRPGERTEAF
TRBJ2-3	TRBV5-4	ASSFARGGGSDTQY
TRBJ2-7	TRBV30	AWSAGLAGGYEQY
TRBJ1-2	TRBV30	AWSLVRRFD
TRBJ1-4	TRBV27	ASGFVDNTNEKLF
TRBJ2-1	TRBV6-5	ASVAGGLNEQF
TRBJ1-2	TRBV3-1/TRBV3-2	ASSQVGQGSYGYT
TRBJ1-1	TRBV12-2	ASRPGTQINKVRNTEAF
TRBJ1-4	TRBV19	ASTQLTDWGEKLF
TRBJ1-2	TRBV11-3	ASSPQGDYGYT
TRBJ1-2	TRBV21-1	ASSIDRAVDYGYT
TRBJ1-1	TRBV18	ASSPEQMNTEAF
TRBJ2-2	TRBV2	ASSEALLAGLTGELF
TRBJ2-7	TRBV5-8	ASSLLRTGVRDEQY
TRBJ2-7	TRBV28	ASSRGRYEQY
TRBJ2-3	TRBV27	ASSRENTDTQY
TRBJ1-1	TRBV7-3	ASSLRGQGATEAF
TRBJ1-3	TRBV5-1	ASSSDSSPSGNTIY
TRBJ1-2	TRBV15	ATSRDSRQRAYGYT
TRBJ1-4	TRBV7-3	ASSLRGGPDEKLF
TRBJ2-6	TRBV7-2	ASSLNVASGANVLT
TRBJ1-3	TRBV28	ASSLGPRSGNTIY
TRBJ1-4	TRBV4-3	ASSQFWDNLEKLF
TRBJ1-1	TRBV5-5	ASSLTQGARTEAF
TRBJ2-5	TRBV28	ASSSTPGTGKQETQY
TRBJ2-1	TRBV27	ASTRLAANEQF
TRBJ1-2	TRBV30	AWSLGRSGYT
TRBJ1-2	TRBV6-6	ASSAPGTIDGYT
TRBJ1-1	TRBV6-6	ASSYSSRWTEAF
TRBJ2-3	TRBV9	ASSVVAGADTQY
TRBJ2-2	TRBV7-6	ASSPDRGGTGELF
TRBJ1-2	TRBV11-2	ASSLGGANYGYT
TRBJ2-1	TRBV24-1	ATSDSVAGLANEQF
TRBJ2-6	TRBV2	ASRDLTGWGANVLT
TRBJ2-7	TRBV6-5	ASSYSPQAYEQY
TRBJ1-5	TRBV4-3	ASSPGISQPQH
TRBJ1-3	TRBV6-2/TRBV6-3	ASSRGSSGGNTIY
TRBJ1-2	TRBV4-3	ASSQDDRSLYGYT
TRBJ2-7	TRBV7-6	ASSPGPSVGDEQY
TRBJ2-1	TRBV9	ASSLTSGVNEQF
TRBJ2-1	TRBV9	ASSFLGGASYNEQF